Following are 15 T cell receptor beta chains from one sample sequenced in a study of blood T cell repertoires in COVID-19. The protocol was immunoSEQ multiplex PCR, while the TCRdb copy is restricted to in-frame clones and leaves out a portion. The sample records around 130,000 clones, approximately 83% being singletons. The specimen sequenced was peripheral blood. All receptors come from a woman in her forties or fifties with acute or convalescent COVID-19.

The chain combines TRBV13 with TRBJ2-7; D is ambiguous. The CDR3 is 13 amino acids. Germline CDR1 PRHDT, CDR2 FYEKMQ (reference sequence). V lost 4 bases to trimming and J lost 0 bases, with 7 bases between them. The CDR3 nucleotides read TGTGCCAGCAGCTCTCCTAGCTCCTACGAGCAGTACTTC. As protein: CASSSPSSYEQYF.

The chain joins TRBV6-5 to TRBJ1-2; a possible D gene is TRBD1 (6 bases). CDR3 size: 12 residues. V shed 6 bases and J shed 7 bases, with 12 bases lying between them. CDR1 and CDR2 from the germline V gene are MNHEY and SVGAGI. The CDR3 loop is CASSKDRRGYTF. Here the CDR3 DNA reads TGTGCCAGCAGCAAGGACAGACGTGGCTACACCTTC.

The rearrangement joins TRBV6-5 to TRBJ1-2; 7 bases align to TRBD1. The CDR3 totals 15 residues. CDR1 is MNHEY, CDR2 SVGAGI, per germline. V gave up 5 bases and J gave up 4 bases; unmatched junction bases: 10. The CDR3 spells CASSNDGTVIYGYTF. DNA of the CDR3: TGTGCCAGCAGTAACGACGGGACAGTTATCTATGGCTACACCTTC.

The chain employs TRBV28 and TRBJ1-5; tentative D call: TRBD1 (6 bases). V lost 3 bases and J 6 bases, leaving 12 bases between the germline ends. The V gene's germline CDR1 is MDHEN and CDR2 SYDVKM. CDR3 length: 14 residues. In nucleotides, the CDR3 is TGTGCCAGCAGTTTGGGGGGGGCTTCTCAGCCCCAGCATTTT. This encodes CASSLGGASQPQHF.

The gene calls are TRBV20-1 and TRBJ1-3; D is ambiguous. CDR1 DFQATT and CDR2 SNEGSKA come from the germline V gene (reference sequence). The CDR3 runs 13 residues. Trimming cost V 3 bases and J 3 bases, with 9 bases left between them. CDR3 DNA sequence: TGCAGTGCTAGTCCTTCAGGTGGAAACACCATATATTTT. This sequence encodes CSASPSGGNTIYF.

The rearrangement joins TRBV3-1 (or the pseudogene TRBV3-2) to TRBJ2-3; no firm D call. V was shortened by 4 bases and J by 8 bases, with 10 bases between the two germline ends. Germline CDR1 is LGHDT and CDR2 is YNNKEL (reference sequence). CDR3 length: 12 amino acids. The CDR3 DNA follows: TGTGCCAGCAGCCTGCTAGGCCTTACGCAGTATTTT. Translating it yields CASSLLGLTQYF.

The chain uses TRBV6-1 and TRBJ1-5; 8 bases agree with TRBD1. This CDR3 has 15 amino acids. The V segment lost 3 bases and the J segment 3 bases; nucleotides outside the gene matches: 4. From germline, CDR1 is MNHNS and CDR2 SASEGT. The CDR3 coding sequence is TGTGCCAGCAGTGAGGGTCAGGGGGCCAATCAGCCCCAGCATTTT. It yields the protein CASSEGQGANQPQHF.

V and J are TRBV4-1 and TRBJ2-3; 12 nucleotides match TRBD2. Germline V CDR1 and CDR2: MGHRA, YSYEKL. The CDR3 has 17 residues. V lost 3 bases, J lost 0 bases, and 4 bases stayed unmatched. CDR3 nucleotide sequence: TGCGCCAGCAGCCAGATGACTAGCGGGGGCAGCACAGATACGCAGTATTTT. Encoded protein: CASSQMTSGGSTDTQYF.

V and J are TRBV18 and TRBJ1-3; D not resolved. This CDR3 comprises 16 residues. Germline V lookup: CDR1 KGHSH, CDR2 LQKENI. V lost 3 bases and J 1 base, leaving 13 bases between the germline ends. The CDR3 bases are TGTGCCAGCTCACCGGTCCAGGCCGGTTCTGGAAACACCATATATTTT. Translation gives CASSPVQAGSGNTIYF.

This clone was found once. The gene calls are TRBV6-5 and TRBJ2-1; 7 bases align to TRBD2. CDR1 and CDR2 from the germline V gene are MNHEY and SVGAGI. The CDR3 has 12 residues. Trimming at V came to 7 bases and at J to 8 bases, leaving 5 bases not matched to a gene. The CDR3 loop reads CASKRGVDEQFF. In DNA, the CDR3 is TGTGCCAGCAAGCGGGGTGTAGATGAGCAGTTCTTC.

This sequence joins TRBV4-1 and TRBJ2-5, with unresolved D. This CDR3 comprises 13 residues. In germline, CDR1 is MGHRA, CDR2 YSYEKL. The ends were cut back, 3 bases at V and 1 base at J, with 6 bases in the middle. In DNA form, the CDR3 reads TGCGCCAGCAGCCATATCAGCCAAGAGACCCAGTACTTC. Its translation: CASSHISQETQYF.

The genes are TRBV5-1 and TRBJ2-4, with D tentatively TRBD2 (6 bases). Germline V gives CDR1 SGHRS, CDR2 YFSETQ. There are 17 residues in the CDR3. Trimming removed 1 base from V and 7 bases from J, with 21 bases in between. CDR3 nucleotide sequence: TGCGCCAGCAGCTTGTGGCGGGGTGTAGGCCGGGGGAACATTCAGTACTTC. This gives the protein CASSLWRGVGRGNIQYF.

The chain combines TRBV6-1 with TRBJ2-7, with a tentative D call TRBD2 (6 bases). V was cut by 2 bases and J by 4 bases, with 15 bases left in between. This CDR3 contains 15 residues. CDR1 is MNHNS, CDR2 SASEGT, per germline. CDR3 nucleotides: TGTGCCAGCAGTGAATACGGGGACGGAGGGTACGAGCAGTACTTC. Translation gives CASSEYGDGGYEQYF.

The rearrangement links TRBV6-6 to TRBJ2-2; D is uncertain. CDR3 length: 13 residues. The V gene lost 5 bases and the J gene lost 4 bases, with 8 bases spanning the gap. Germline V lookup: CDR1 MNHNY, CDR2 SVGAGI (reference sequence). Written as DNA, the CDR3 is TGTGCCAGCAGTCCGCCGGGCACCGGGGAGCTGTTTTTT. It yields the protein CASSPPGTGELFF.

The chain employs TRBV6-5 and TRBJ2-7, with a possible D match to TRBD1 (5 bases). The CDR3 contains 15 residues. Germline V gene sequence: CDR1 MNHEY, CDR2 SVGAGI. Trimming took 5 bases from V and 5 from J, leaving 19 bases between them. The CDR3 bases are TGTGCCAGCAGTCAACAGTCTGCCAGGGTAAACGAGCAGTACTTC. Protein: CASSQQSARVNEQYF.